One and the same sample provided the 2 T cell receptor beta chains below, sequenced in a study of Ad26.COV2.S vaccination and SARS-CoV-2 variants. Described treatment: some 20 received Ad26.COV2.S at low or high dose, single or two shots; 5 received placebo; per-sample allocation not given. Day 63 after the first injection of vaccine or placebo was the sampling time. Here immunoSEQ multiplex PCR was the method, and the copy in TCRdb shows in-frame clones only, minus some. The sample yields 300,000 to 450,000 clones, approximately 85% seen once. This specimen was peripheral blood, taken in a trial of Ad26.COV2.S vaccine versus placebo. The origin of the receptors is a person aged 18-60 years who received the Ad26.COV2.S COVID-19 vaccine or a placebo.

This chain links TRBV7-2 with TRBJ1-5; D is unclear. The CDR3 loop spans 15 amino acids. Germline V gene data show CDR1 as SGHTA and CDR2 as FQGNSA. With 1 base removed from V and 4 bases from J, the gap between germline ends came to 11 bases. The CDR3 DNA reads TGTGCCAGCAGCTTAGGCCAAAATGGGAATCAGCCCCAGCATTTT. Its translation: CASSLGQNGNQPQHF.

The gene calls are TRBV9 and TRBJ1-2, with TRBD1 as a possible D gene (5 bases). CDR1 is SGDLS and CDR2 is YYNGEE in the germline V gene. The CDR3 runs to 13 residues. V was clipped by 6 bases and J by 2 bases, with 11 bases between them. CDR3 protein: CASTREQNYGYTF. The CDR3 DNA reads as TGTGCCAGCACCAGGGAGCAGAACTATGGCTACACCTTC.